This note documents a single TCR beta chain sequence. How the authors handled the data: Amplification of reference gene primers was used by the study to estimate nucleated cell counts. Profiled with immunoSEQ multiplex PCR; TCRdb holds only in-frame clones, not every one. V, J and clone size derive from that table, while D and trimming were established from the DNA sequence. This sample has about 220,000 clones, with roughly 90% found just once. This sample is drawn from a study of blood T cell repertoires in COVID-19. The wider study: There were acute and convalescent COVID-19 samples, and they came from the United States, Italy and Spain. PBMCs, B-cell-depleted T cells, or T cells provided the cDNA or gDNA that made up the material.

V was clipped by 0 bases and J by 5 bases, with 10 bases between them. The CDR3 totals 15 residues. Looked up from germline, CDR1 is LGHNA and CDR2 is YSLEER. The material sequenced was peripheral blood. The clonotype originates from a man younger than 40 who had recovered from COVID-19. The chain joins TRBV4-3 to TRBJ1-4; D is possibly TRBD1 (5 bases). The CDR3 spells CASSQESGRNEKLFF. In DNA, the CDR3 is TGCGCCAGCAGCCAAGAATCAGGGCGGAATGAAAAACTGTTTTTT.